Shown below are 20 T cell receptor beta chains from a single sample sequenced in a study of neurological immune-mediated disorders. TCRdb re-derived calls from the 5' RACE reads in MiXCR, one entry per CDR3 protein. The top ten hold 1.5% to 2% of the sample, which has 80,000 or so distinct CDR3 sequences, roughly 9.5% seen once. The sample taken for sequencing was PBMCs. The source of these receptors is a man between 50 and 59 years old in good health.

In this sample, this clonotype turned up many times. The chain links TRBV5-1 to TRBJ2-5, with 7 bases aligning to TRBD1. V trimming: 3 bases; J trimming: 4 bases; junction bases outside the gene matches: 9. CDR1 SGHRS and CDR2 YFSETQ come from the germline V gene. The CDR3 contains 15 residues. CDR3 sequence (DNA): TGCGCCAGCAGCTCGGGACAGACGGATCCAGAGACCCAGTACTTC. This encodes CASSSGQTDPETQYF. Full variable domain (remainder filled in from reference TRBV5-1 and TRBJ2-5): KAGVTQTPRYLIKTRGQQVTLSCSPISGHRSVSWYQQTPGQGLQFLFEYFSETQRNKGNFPGRFSGRQFSNSRSEMNVSTLELGDSALYLCASSSGQTDPETQYFGPGTRLLVL.

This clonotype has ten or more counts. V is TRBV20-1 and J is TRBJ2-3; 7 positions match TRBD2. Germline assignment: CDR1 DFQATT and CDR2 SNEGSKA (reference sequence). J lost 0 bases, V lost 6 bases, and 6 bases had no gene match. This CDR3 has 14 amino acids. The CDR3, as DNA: TGCAGTGCCCATAGCGGGCGAAGCACAGATACGCAGTATTTT. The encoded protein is CSAHSGRSTDTQYF.

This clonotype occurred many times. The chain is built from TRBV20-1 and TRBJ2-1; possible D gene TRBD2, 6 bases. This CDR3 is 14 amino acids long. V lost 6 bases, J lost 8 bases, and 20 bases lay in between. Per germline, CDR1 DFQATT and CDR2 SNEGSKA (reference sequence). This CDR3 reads CSARAPSAIYEQFF. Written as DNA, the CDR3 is TGCAGTGCCAGGGCCCCTAGCGCGATCTATGAGCAGTTCTTC.

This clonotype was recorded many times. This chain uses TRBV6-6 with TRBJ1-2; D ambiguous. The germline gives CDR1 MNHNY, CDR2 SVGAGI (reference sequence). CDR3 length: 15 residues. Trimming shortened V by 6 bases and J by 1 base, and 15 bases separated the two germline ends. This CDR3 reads CASSPLQGFNYGYTF. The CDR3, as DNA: TGTGCCAGCAGCCCTTTACAAGGATTTAACTATGGCTACACCTTC.

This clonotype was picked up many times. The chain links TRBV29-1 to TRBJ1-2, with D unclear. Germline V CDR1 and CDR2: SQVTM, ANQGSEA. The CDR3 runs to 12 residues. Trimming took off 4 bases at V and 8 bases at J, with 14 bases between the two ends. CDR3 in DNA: TGCAGCGTTGGACCCCCCGATCGAGGCTACACCTTC. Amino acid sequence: CSVGPPDRGYTF.

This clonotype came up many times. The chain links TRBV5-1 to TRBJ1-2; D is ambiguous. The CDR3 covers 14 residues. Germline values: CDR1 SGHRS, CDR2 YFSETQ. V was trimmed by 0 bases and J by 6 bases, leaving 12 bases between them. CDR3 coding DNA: TGCGCCAGCAGCTTGGGGTCGCCTGGTGATGGCTACACCTTC. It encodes CASSLGSPGDGYTF. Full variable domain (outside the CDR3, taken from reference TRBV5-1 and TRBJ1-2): KAGVTQTPRYLIKTRGQQVTLSCSPISGHRSVSWYQQTPGQGLQFLFEYFSETQRNKGNFPGRFSGRQFSNSRSEMNVSTLELGDSALYLCASSLGSPGDGYTFGSGTRLTVV.

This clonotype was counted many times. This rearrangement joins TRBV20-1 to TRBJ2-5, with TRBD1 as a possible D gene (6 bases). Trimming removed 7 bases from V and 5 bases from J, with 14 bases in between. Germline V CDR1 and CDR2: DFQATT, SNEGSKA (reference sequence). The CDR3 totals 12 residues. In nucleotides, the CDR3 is TGCAGTGGGGGACACCAAGAGGAGACCCAGTACTTC. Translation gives CSGGHQEETQYF.

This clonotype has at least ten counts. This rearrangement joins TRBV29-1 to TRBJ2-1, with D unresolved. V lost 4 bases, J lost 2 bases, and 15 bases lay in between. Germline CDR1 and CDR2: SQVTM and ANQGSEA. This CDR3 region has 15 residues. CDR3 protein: CSVVGPRQTYNEQFF. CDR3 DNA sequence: TGCAGCGTTGTTGGCCCCCGGCAGACCTACAATGAGCAGTTCTTC.

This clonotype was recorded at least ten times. CDR3 sequence (DNA): TGTGCCAGCAGTTCCTCGGGACTAGCGAGGCAAGAGACCCAGTACTTC. Protein sequence: CASSSSGLARQETQYF. The J gene is TRBJ2-5, the V gene TRBV6-2 or TRBV6-3; 10 bases fit TRBD2. The trim removed 4 bases at V and 2 bases at J, leaving 7 bases unmatched. The CDR3 length is 16 residues. CDR1 and CDR2 (germline): MNHEY, SVGEGT.

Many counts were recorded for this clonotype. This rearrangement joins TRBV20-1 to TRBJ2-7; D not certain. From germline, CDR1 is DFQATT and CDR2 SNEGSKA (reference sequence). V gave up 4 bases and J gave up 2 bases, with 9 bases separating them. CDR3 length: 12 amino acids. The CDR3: CSATSPPYEQYF. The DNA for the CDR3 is TGCAGTGCTACTAGTCCCCCCTACGAGCAGTACTTC.

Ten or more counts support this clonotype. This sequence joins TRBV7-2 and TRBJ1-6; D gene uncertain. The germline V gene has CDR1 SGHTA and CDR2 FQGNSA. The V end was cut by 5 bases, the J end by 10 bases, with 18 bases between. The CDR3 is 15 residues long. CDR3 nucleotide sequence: TGTGCCAGCAGCCCGGTCCTCTCTGGAGCATCACCCCTCCACTTT. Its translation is CASSPVLSGASPLHF.

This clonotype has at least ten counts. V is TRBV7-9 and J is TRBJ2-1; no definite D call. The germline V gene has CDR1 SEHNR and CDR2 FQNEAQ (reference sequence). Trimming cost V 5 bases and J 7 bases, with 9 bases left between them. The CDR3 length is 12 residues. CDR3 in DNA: TGTGCCAGCAGCCCCGTTGGGAATGAGCAGTTCTTC. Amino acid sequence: CASSPVGNEQFF.

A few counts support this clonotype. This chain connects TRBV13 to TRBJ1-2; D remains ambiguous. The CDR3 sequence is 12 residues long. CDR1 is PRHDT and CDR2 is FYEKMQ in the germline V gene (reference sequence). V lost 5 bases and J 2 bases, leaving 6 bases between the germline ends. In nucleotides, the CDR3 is TGTGCCAGCAGCCCTAGGAACTATGGCTACACCTTC. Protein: CASSPRNYGYTF.

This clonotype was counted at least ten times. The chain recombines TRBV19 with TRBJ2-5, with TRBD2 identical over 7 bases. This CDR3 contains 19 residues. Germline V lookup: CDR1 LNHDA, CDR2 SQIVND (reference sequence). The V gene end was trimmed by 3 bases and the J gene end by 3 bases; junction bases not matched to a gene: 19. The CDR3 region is CASSMRVWGGGPPEETQYF. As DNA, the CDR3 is TGTGCCAGTAGTATGAGAGTTTGGGGGGGAGGGCCCCCGGAAGAGACCCAGTACTTC.

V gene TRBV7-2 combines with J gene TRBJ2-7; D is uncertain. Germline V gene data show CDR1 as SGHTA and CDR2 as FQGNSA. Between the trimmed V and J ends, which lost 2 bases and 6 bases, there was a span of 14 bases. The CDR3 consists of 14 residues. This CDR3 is CASSLRQVQSEQYF. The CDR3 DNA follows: TGTGCCAGCAGCTTAAGGCAGGTGCAAAGCGAGCAGTACTTC.

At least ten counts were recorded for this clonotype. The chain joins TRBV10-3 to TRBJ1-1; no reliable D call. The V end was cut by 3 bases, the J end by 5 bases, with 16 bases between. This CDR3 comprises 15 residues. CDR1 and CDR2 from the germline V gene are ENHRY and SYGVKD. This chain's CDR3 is CAISDLRQMRTEAFF. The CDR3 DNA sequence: TGTGCCATCAGTGATCTTAGGCAGATGCGAACTGAAGCTTTCTTT.

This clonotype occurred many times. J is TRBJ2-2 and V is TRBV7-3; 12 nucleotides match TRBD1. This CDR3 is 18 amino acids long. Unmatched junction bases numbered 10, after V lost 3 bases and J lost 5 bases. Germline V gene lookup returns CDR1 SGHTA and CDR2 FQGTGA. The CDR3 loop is CASSFTGTGGAFTGELFF. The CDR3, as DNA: TGTGCCAGCAGCTTTACCGGGACAGGGGGCGCGTTTACCGGGGAGCTGTTTTTT. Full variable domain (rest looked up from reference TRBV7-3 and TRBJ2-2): GAGVSQTPSNKVTEKGKYVELRCDPISGHTALYWYRQSLGQGPEFLIYFQGTGAADDSGLPNDRFFAVRPEGSVSTLKIQRTERGDSAVYLCASSFTGTGGAFTGELFFGEGSRLTVL.

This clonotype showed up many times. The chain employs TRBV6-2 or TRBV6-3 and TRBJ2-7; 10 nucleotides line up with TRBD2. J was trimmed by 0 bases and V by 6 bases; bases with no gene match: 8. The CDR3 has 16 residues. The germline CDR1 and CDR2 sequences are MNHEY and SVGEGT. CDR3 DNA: TGTGCCAGCAGCCGCGTACTAGCGGGAAGCTCCTACGAGCAGTACTTC. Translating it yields CASSRVLAGSSYEQYF.

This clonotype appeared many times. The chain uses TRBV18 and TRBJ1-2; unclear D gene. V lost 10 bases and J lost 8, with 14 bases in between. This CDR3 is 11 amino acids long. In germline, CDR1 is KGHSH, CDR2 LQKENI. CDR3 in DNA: TGTGCCACCTCGAGGTCGGAAGGCTACACCTTC. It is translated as CATSRSEGYTF.

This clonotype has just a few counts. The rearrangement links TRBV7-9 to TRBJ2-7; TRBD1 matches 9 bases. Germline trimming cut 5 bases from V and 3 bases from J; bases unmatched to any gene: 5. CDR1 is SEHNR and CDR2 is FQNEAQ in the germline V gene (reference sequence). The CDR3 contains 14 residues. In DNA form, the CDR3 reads TGTGCCAGCAGCCTACCGGGACAGGGCTACGAGCAGTACTTC. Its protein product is CASSLPGQGYEQYF. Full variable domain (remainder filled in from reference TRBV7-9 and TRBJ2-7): DTGVSQNPRHKITKRGQNVTFRCDPISEHNRLYWYRQTLGQGPEFLTYFQNEAQLEKSRLLSDRFSAERPKGSFSTLEIQRTEQGDSAMYLCASSLPGQGYEQYFGPGTRLTVT.